This paragraph covers one TCR beta chain sequence. There is no known antigen for this receptor. One base away there is no much larger clone; base qualities are not given. The library came from the immunoSEQ multiplex PCR assay. For the multiplex PCR, a mixture combining 60 forward primers for TCR Vbeta segments and 13 reverse primers for TCR Jbeta segments was used. Amplification of the CDR3 region of rearranged TCR beta genes was performed with a multiplex PCR assay on genomic DNA. The Illumina HiSeq System was used to sequence the amplified TCR beta libraries as 87-base-pair reads. The authors' pipeline ran thus. A later analysis counted tens of millions of unique TCR beta chains across the 666 repertoires, and 9 million to 14 million of these chains were shared by at least two donors. Raw reads were error-corrected and collapsed into unique sequences by a nearest-neighbor algorithm in which closely related sequences were merged to remove PCR and sequencing errors. To assign V, D and J gene segments, CDR3 sequences were aligned to IMGT reference sequences. For a sequence to be retained, a match of at least six nucleotides was required to both a V gene segment and a J gene segment. A rearrangement counted as productive if the CDR3 had no stop codons and remained in frame with V and J, and every other rearrangement counted as non-productive. Following IMGT convention, CDR3 was defined as the stretch from the second conserved V-encoded cysteine up to the conserved J-encoded phenylalanine. In an earlier analysis of around 570 of the donors, sequences lacking an unambiguous match to a single V gene segment were excluded. An earlier analysis of approximately 590 of the donors called V segments functional above 56.7% productive rearrangements and segregating when the between-donor standard deviation exceeded 5%. A statistical classification framework was built for diagnosing cytomegalovirus status from the catalog of TCR beta chain sequences. A later analysis assigned V and J genes by comparing TCR nucleotide sequences with IMGT/GENE-DB human TR gene sequences. In a later analysis, CDR3 sequences and most-parsimonious VDJ recombination scenarios were assigned using the TCRdist pipeline. A later analysis defined each TCR beta chain by its CDR3 amino acid sequence plus V-gene family, and excluded reads lacking a unique V-gene family. In a later analysis, 450 to 600 highly shared, low-generation-probability nucleotide sequences were removed to address suspected cross-contamination and a sequencing artifact. For each public chain, a later analysis derived a clonal expansion index from normalized ranks of inferred template counts within each repertoire. In a later analysis, generation probabilities were computed using a VDJ recombination model fitted to out-of-frame rearrangements, and the results were checked against IGoR. In a later analysis, hypergeometric tests were used to score TCR-TCR, TCR-HLA and TCR-CMV co-occurrence, with a repertoire-size bias correction applied to TCR pairs. False discovery rates were estimated in a later analysis by permuting HLA or CMV assignments 20 times. A later analysis grouped co-occurring TCRs with DBSCAN, adding TCRdist sequence similarity when clustering within HLA-allele-positive subsets. Repertoires with fewer than 30,000 or more than 120,000 public chains were left out of co-occurrence clustering, as were several repertoires with anomalous nucleotide sharing. The clones in this table, taken by TCRdb from immuneACCESS, are in-frame only. Not every clone is retained; where verified, under half of the shortfall comes from an unresolved V gene, and the cause of the rest is unknown. The V and J calls and clone size are taken from that table; D and trimming were inferred from the DNA. Across this sample there are about 200,000 clones, with 65% to 80% seen only once. The ten largest account for about 1% of the sample.

The sample originates from a study of cytomegalovirus exposure and HLA in healthy donors (dated by TCRdb to about 2017). Context from the whole study: An earlier analysis of roughly 500 of the donors reported 250 to 350 Gb of sequence data and about 100 million unique TCR beta sequences from roughly 180 million T cells. The study aimed to test whether signatures of past pathogen exposure could be identified by cataloging public T cell receptors. The number of typed donors differed by locus: 629-630 for A, B, C, DRB1 and DQB1; approximately 520 for DQA1; 606 for DPA1; and about 450 for DPB1. HLA typing included class I and class II loci at four-digit resolution. All discovery cohort repertoires had been generated using a single sequencing platform. A handful of DR-DQ haplotypes were treated as single units for association and clustering because of strong linkage in the cohort. Of the 300 to 500 genotyped donors, approximately 81% were placed in the genetic ancestry cluster associated with self-reported Caucasian donors. An earlier analysis of several hundred of the donors applied high-throughput TCR beta sequencing to assess whether each TCR beta V gene segment acted as functional or pseudogenic. Besides the first cohort of around 700 subjects, a separate validation cohort made up of 95 to 150 different subjects was used. Among about 390 genotyped donors of the cohort, an average of roughly 240,000 unique TCR beta nucleotide sequences were sequenced per donor, around a sixth of them non-productive. To study patterns of TCR occurrence, a later analysis re-analyzed previously published TCR beta repertoires from 666 donors and added high-resolution HLA genotyping. In the later analysis, no new phenotypic data were used to find candidate immune exposures; instead, reliance was placed on TCR beta sequences and their occurrence across donors. Donor age, sex, ethnicity and CMV serostatus were collected together with the repertoire data. In a later genetic analysis, genome-wide SNP genotypes for about three fifths of the 666 donors were used, and that subset was treated as a discovery cohort. To predict cytomegalovirus infection status, the study brought together high-throughput TCR immunosequencing, statistical association of individual TCRs with disease status, and machine learning. Approximately 300 gigabases of sequencing data and roughly 81 million unique TCR sequences made up an early release that covered several hundred HLA-typed donors. The T cell repertoires of 700 or so subjects were profiled by immunosequencing and related to cytomegalovirus serostatus. Results and caveats for the whole study, not just this receptor: When HLA alleles, especially DR and DQ, strongly co-occurred, TCR associations were difficult to assign to individual alleles. Most CMV-associated TCR beta chains appeared to be HLA-restricted in a later analysis, and the HLA associations seemed to be driven largely by CMV exposure. Cytomegalovirus status was reported to be diagnosed by the classifier with high specificity and sensitivity in both the original and validation cohorts. A later analysis found that HLA-associated TCR beta chains were more clonally expanded and had lower generation probabilities than equally common non-associated chains. Because HLA typing was missing for some donors at each locus, association tests included only the typed subset. The study listed 164 TCR beta chains as associated with cytomegalovirus. The presence/absence analyses assumed that sequencing depth was roughly uniform across donors, and that assumption may not be true. Compared with the roughly 710-donor mean, donors in an Asian-associated ancestry cluster had fewer N-insertions in productive TCRs, according to a later genetic analysis. The earlier analysis of 587 of the donors excluded some 16 rarely observed V segments, including chromosome 9 orphons, because counts were too low. The 87-base-pair reads could not distinguish some IMGT-functional V segments, including TRBV6-2 and TRBV6-3, so those segments were excluded. Correlated functional status among segregating V segments might be attributable to linkage disequilibrium, but an unknown experimental factor could not be ruled out. An association between a missense DCLRE1C variant and V-gene and J-gene trimming of TCR beta chains was found in a later genetic analysis and replicated in an independent cohort. A further reported finding was that TCR beta sequences accurately predicted the HLA-A and HLA-B alleles for most subjects in the first cohort. An earlier analysis of some 560 of the donors showed that most TCR beta V segments appeared in productive rearrangements either about 90% or about 30% of the time, which broadly matched IMGT annotations. A few of the identified cytomegalovirus-associated TCR beta chains were confirmed in vitro to be specific for cytomegalovirus antigens. According to a later analysis, parvovirus B19, influenza, CMV and Epstein-Barr virus appeared linked to several top co-occurrence clusters. The sequencing pipeline was judged likely to have produced a cluster of highly shared sequence variants as a technical artifact. Specific HLA alleles were associated with more than 15,000 TCR beta sequences at a false discovery rate of 0.05 in a later analysis. It was suggested by the authors that the approach could potentially be generalized to other disease states and immunological phenotypes. The cohort was sequenced for TCR beta chains only, and without alpha or paired-chain data the features that could be detected were limited. A later analysis found that TCR association rates varied across HLA loci, with DRB1 alleles showing the most associated TCRs and HLA-C alleles the fewest. Most TCR sequences were seen in very few donors, while some public TCRs were found in many individuals. The only immune exposure information available for the cohort was CMV serostatus.

The germline V gene specifies MNHEY as CDR1 and SVGAGI as CDR2. V is pared back by 6 bases and J by 4 bases, with 16 bases lying between the germline termini. The CDR3 covers 15 residues, taking in both the cysteine and the phenylalanine. Of all the DNA, just the CDR3 is kept, 45 bases in frame from base 1. In total, approximately 610 healthy bone marrow donors made up the cohort. At the time of sampling, all cohort members were nominally healthy, though unrecorded immune exposures were likely present. The donor was CMV seronegative and belonged to the group of 352 seronegative cohort members. Each donor provided a peripheral blood sample, and peripheral blood mononuclear cells were used for TCR beta sequencing. The Qiagen DNeasy Blood Extraction Kit was used to extract genomic DNA from the blood cell samples.

The chain uses TRBV6-5 and TRBJ2-1; the best D guess is TRBD2, with 6 bases matching. What was sequenced was PBMCs. The origin of this receptor is a woman aged 40 to 49 in good health and CMV-seronegative. The CDR3 amino acid sequence is: CASSQGVAGYNEQFF. The nucleotides read TGTGCCAGCAGCCAAGGGGTGGCGGGATACAATGAGCAGTTCTTC.